Here is one TCR beta chain with its context. Its specificity is unknown. This sample stems from a study of T cell responses to AZD1222 COVID-19 vaccine. CDR3 length: 13 residues. In germline, CDR1 is LNHDA, CDR2 SQIVND (reference sequence). V lost 8 bases to trimming and J lost 4 bases, with 14 bases between them. Only in-frame clones appear in the TCRdb table, and some are missing; sequencing was by immunoSEQ multiplex PCR. The sample shows about 210,000 clones, approximately 94% of them seen only once. Overall study findings and caveats: There were repertoire samples only from the period after the peak T cell response. Donors skewed white British and female; clonal diversity was possibly underestimated. With dominance at 160-218 and 743-854, vaccine-associated CD4 TCRs spanned spike. Two AZD1222 doses significantly raised spike-specific TCR breadth and depth over controls.

The V call is TRBV19, the J call TRBJ1-1; a possible D gene is TRBD1 (5 bases). The sample here was peripheral blood, taken 28 days after the second dose of the MenACWY control vaccine. This receptor was taken from an adult who received the MenACWY meningococcal vaccine as a control. The CDR3 region is CASRGARVTEAFF. The CDR3 DNA reads TGTGCCAGTCGAGGGGCGCGGGTCACTGAAGCTTTCTTT.